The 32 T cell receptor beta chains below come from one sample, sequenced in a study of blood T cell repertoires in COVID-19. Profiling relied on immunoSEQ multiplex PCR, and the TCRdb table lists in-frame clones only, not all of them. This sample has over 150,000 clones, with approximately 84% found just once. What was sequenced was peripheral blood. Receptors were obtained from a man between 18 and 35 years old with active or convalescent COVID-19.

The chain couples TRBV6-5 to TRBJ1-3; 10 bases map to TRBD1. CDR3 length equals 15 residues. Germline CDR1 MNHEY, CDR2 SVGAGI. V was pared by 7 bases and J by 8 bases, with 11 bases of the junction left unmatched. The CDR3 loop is CASTLRGTGDHTIYF. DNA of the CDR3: TGTGCCAGCACCCTTCGCGGGACAGGGGATCACACCATATATTTT.

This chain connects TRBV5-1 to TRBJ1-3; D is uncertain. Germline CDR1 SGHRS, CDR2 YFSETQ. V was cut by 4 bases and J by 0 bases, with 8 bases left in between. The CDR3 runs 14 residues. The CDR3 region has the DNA TGCGCCAGCAGCCCGTTCAGCTCTGGAAACACCATATATTTT. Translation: CASSPFSSGNTIYF.

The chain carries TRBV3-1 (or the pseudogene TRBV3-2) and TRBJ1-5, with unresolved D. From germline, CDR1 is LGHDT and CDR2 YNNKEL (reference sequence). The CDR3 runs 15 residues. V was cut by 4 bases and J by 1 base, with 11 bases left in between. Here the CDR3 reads CASSRSVTSNQPQHF. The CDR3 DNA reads TGTGCCAGCAGCCGGTCGGTAACCAGCAATCAGCCCCAGCATTTT.

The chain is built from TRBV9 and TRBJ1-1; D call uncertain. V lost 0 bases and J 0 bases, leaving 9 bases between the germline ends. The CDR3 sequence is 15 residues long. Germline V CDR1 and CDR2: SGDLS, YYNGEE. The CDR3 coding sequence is TGTGCCAGCAGCGTAGTCCACAGTTTGAACACTGAAGCTTTCTTT. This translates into CASSVVHSLNTEAFF.

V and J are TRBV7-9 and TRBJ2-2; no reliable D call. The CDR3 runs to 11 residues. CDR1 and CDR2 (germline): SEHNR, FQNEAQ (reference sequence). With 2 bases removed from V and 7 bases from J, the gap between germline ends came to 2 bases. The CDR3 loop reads CASSLRGELFF. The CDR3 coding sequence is TGTGCCAGCAGCTTACGCGGGGAGCTGTTTTTT.

The CDR3 loop reads CASSRDRDHEQYF. The DNA for the CDR3 is TGCGCCAGCTCCCGGGACAGGGACCACGAGCAGTACTTC. The chain carries TRBV10-2 and TRBJ2-7; 9 bases fit TRBD1. V shed 8 bases, J shed 5 bases, and the junction held 7 bases outside the gene matches. This CDR3 has 13 amino acids. Germline CDR1 and CDR2: WSHSY and SAAADI.

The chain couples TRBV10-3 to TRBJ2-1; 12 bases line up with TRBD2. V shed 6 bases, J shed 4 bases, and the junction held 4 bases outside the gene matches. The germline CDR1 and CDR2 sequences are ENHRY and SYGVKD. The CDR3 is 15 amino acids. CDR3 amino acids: CAIRLAGGGYNEQFF. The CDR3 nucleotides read TGTGCCATCAGACTAGCGGGAGGAGGATACAATGAGCAGTTCTTC.

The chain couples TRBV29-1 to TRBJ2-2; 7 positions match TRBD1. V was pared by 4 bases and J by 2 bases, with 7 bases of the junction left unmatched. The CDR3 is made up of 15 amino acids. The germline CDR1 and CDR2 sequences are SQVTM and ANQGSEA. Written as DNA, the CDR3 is TGCAGCGTTGCCAGACAGGGCCTTAACACCGGGGAGCTGTTTTTT. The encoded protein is CSVARQGLNTGELFF.

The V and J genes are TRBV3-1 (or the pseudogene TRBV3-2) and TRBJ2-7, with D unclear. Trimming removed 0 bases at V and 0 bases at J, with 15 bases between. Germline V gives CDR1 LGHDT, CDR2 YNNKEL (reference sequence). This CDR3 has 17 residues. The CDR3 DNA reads TGTGCCAGCAGCCAAGATCCTATTTTACGTAGCTCCTACGAGCAGTACTTC. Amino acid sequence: CASSQDPILRSSYEQYF.

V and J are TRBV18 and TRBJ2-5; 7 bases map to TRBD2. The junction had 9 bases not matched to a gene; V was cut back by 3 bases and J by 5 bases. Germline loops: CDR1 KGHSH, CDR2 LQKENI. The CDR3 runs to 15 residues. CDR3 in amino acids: CASSPRSGESETQYF. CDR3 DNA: TGTGCCAGCTCACCTCGAAGCGGGGAGTCGGAGACCCAGTACTTC.

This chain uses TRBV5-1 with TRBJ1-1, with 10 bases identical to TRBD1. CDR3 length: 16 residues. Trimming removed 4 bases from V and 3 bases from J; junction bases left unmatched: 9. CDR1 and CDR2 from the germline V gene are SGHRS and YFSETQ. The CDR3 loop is CASSTPLGTGDTEAFF. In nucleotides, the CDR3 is TGCGCCAGCAGCACCCCGCTCGGGACAGGGGACACTGAAGCTTTCTTT.

The CDR3 DNA reads TGCGCCAGCAGCTATAACGACAGGACCTACGAGCAGTACTTC. It translates to CASSYNDRTYEQYF. The genes are TRBV5-1 and TRBJ2-7; perhaps TRBD1 as D (6 bases). V was trimmed by 3 bases and J by 2 bases, leaving 12 bases between them. This CDR3 is 14 amino acids long. Germline CDR1 reads SGHRS; CDR2 reads YFSETQ.

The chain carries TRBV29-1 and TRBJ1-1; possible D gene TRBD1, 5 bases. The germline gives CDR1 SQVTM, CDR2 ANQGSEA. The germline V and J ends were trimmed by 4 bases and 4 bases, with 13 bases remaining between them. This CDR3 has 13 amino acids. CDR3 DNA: TGCAGCGTTGTGCGGGGGAGGGGCACTGAAGCTTTCTTT. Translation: CSVVRGRGTEAFF.

The CDR3 nucleotides read TGTGCCAACACTAGATTCGGGGAGACCCAGTACTTC. Translated, it gives CANTRFGETQYF. The chain carries TRBV6-4 and TRBJ2-5, with D possibly TRBD2 on 5 matching bases. V lost 10 bases and J lost 5, with 14 bases in between. Germline loops: CDR1 MRHNA, CDR2 SNTAGT. CDR3 size: 12 residues.

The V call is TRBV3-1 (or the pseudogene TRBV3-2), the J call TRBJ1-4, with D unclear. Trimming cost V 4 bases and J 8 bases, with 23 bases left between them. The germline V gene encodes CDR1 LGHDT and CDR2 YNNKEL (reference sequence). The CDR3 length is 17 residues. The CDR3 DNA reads TGTGCCAGCAGCCCACACCAATCCTCCGGAGGGCGCGAAAAACTGTTTTTT. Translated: CASSPHQSSGGREKLFF.

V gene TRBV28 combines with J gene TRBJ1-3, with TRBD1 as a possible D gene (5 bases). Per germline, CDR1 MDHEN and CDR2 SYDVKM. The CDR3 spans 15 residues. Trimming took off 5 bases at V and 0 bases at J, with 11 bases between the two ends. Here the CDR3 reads CASSRDLNSGNTIYF. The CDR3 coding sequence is TGTGCCAGCAGTCGGGACTTAAACTCTGGAAACACCATATATTTT.

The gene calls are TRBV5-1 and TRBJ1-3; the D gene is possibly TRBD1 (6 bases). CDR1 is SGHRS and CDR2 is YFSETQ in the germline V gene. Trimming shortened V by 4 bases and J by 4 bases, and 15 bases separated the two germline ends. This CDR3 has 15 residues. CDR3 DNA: TGCGCCAGCAGCCCCTTCCCAGGGGCAGGAAACACCATATATTTT. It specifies CASSPFPGAGNTIYF.

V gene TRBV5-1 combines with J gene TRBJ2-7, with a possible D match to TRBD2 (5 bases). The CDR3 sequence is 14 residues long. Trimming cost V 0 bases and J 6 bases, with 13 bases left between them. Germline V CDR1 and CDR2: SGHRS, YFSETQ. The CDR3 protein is CASSLAGIRSEQYF. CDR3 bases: TGCGCCAGCAGCTTGGCCGGGATCAGGTCCGAGCAGTACTTC.

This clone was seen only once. The CDR3 coding sequence is TGTGCCAGCAGCTTAGGGGCAGGCTTGTACCAAGAGACCCAGTACTTC. It encodes CASSLGAGLYQETQYF. The V and J genes are TRBV11-2 and TRBJ2-5; D not resolved. This CDR3 comprises 16 residues. Germline CDR1 is SGHAT and CDR2 is FQNNGV. The V end was cut by 1 base, the J end by 0 bases, with 12 bases between.

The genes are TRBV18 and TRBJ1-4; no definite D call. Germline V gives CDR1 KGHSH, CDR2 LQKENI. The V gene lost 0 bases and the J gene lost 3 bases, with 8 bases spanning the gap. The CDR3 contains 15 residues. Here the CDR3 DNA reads TGTGCCAGCTCACCACCGTGGTCGGCTAATGAAAAACTGTTTTTT. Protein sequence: CASSPPWSANEKLFF. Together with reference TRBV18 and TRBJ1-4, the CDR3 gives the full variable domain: NAGVMQNPRHLVRRRGQEARLRCSPMKGHSHVYWYRQLPEEGLKFMVYLQKENIIDESGMPKERFSAEFPKEGPSILRIQQVVRGDSAAYFCASSPPWSANEKLFFGSGTQLSVL.

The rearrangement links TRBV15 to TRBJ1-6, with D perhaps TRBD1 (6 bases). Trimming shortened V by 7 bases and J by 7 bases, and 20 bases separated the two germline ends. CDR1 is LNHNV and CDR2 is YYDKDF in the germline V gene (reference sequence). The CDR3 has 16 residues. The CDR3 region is CATNDGDNPGNSPLHF. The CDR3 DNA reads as TGTGCCACCAATGACGGGGACAACCCTGGGAATTCACCCCTCCACTTT.

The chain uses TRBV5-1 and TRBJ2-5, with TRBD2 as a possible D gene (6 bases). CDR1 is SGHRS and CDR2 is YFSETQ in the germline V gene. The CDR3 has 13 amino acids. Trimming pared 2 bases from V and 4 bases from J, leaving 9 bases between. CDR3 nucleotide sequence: TGCGCCAGCAGCTTCGGTAGCGGAGAGACCCAGTACTTC. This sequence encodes CASSFGSGETQYF.

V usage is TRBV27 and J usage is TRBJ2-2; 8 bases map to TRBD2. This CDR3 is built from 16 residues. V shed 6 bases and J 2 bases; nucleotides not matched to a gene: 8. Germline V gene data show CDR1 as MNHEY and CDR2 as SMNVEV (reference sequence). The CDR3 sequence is CASSATSGINTGELFF. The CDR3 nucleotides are TGTGCCAGCAGCGCTACTAGCGGAATAAACACCGGGGAGCTGTTTTTT.

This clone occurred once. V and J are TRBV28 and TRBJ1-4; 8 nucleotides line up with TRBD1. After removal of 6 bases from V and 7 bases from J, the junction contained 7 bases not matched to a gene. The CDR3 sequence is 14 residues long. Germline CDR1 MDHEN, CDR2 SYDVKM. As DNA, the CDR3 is TGTGCCAGCAGCTTAAACAGGGGGAGTGAAAAACTGTTTTTT. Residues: CASSLNRGSEKLFF.

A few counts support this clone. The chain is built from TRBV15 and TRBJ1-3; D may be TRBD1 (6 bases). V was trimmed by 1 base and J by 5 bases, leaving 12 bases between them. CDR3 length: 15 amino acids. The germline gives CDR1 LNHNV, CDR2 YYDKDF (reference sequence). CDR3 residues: CATSRVGGLRNTIYF. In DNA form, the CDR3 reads TGTGCCACCAGCAGAGTCGGGGGGCTTAGAAACACCATATATTTT.

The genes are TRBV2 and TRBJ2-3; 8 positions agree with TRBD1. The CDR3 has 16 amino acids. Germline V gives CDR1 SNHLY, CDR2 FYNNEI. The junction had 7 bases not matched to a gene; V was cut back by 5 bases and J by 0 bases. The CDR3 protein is CASSRQGNPSTDTQYF. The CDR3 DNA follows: TGTGCCAGCAGTAGACAGGGGAATCCTAGCACAGATACGCAGTATTTT.

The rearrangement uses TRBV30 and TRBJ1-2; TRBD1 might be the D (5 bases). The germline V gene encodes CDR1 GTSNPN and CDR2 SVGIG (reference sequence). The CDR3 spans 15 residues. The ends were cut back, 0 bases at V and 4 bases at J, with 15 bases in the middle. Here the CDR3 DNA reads TGTGCCTGGAGTGTGACGAGGGGCGGGGGCTATGGCTACACCTTC. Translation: CAWSVTRGGGYGYTF.

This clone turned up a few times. CDR3 DNA: TGTGCCAGCAGTCCCGGGACAGGGAGAGCCGGGGAGCTGTTTTTT. The encoded protein is CASSPGTGRAGELFF. V and J are TRBV25-1 and TRBJ2-2; 9 positions agree with TRBD1. The length of the CDR3 is 15 residues. CDR1 is MGHDK, CDR2 SYGVNS, per germline. Trimming took 5 bases from V and 6 from J; bases not matched to a gene: 7.

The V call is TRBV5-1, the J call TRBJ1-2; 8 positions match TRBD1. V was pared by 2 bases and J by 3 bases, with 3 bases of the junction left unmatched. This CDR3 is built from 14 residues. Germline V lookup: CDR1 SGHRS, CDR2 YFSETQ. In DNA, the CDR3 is TGCGCCAGCAGCTTCACAGGGGGGGACTATGGCTACACCTTC. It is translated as CASSFTGGDYGYTF.

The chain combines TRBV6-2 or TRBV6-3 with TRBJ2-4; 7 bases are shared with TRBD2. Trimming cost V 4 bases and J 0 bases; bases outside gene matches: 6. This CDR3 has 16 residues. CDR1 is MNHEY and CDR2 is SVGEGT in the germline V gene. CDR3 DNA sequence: TGTGCCAGCAGTTCAACGGGGGGTCTAGCCAAAAACATTCAGTACTTC. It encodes CASSSTGGLAKNIQYF.

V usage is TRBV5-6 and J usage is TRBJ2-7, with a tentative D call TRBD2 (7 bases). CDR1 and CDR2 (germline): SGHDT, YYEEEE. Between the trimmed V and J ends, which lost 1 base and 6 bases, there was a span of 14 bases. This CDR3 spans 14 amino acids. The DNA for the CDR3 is TGTGCCAGCAGCTTGCTTCGGGGGGCTCTCGAGCAGTACTTC. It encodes CASSLLRGALEQYF.

Written as DNA, the CDR3 is TGTGCCAGCAGCCAAGACACGGTCCGGACCGGGGAGCTGTTTTTT. This encodes CASSQDTVRTGELFF. The chain combines TRBV14 with TRBJ2-2; D uncertain. This CDR3 is built from 15 residues. Germline CDR1 reads SGHDN; CDR2 reads FVKESK. Trimming removed 0 bases from V and 5 bases from J, with 10 bases in between.